The 3 T cell receptor beta chains below were found in one sample sequenced in a study of shared clonotypes between healthy human individuals. Libraries were prepared by immunoSEQ multiplex PCR; TCRdb keeps only in-frame clonotypes and omits some of them. This sample has about 2.1 million clones, with around 93% found just once. CD45RO-negative CD8 cells positively selected for CCR7 made up the naive population, which excluded terminally differentiated effector memory CD45RA+ cells. Sample: naive CD8+ T cells from PBMCs. The receptors were gathered from a man aged 18 to 29 in good health. Some clones in this sample may be carry-over from other donors' samples.

The chain employs TRBV28 and TRBJ1-1, with D perhaps TRBD1 (5 bases). This CDR3 is 14 amino acids long. V shed 6 bases and J shed 0 bases, with 11 bases lying between them. Germline CDR1 and CDR2: MDHEN and SYDVKM. CDR3 coding DNA: TGTGCCAGCAGGTGGGGCTTGATGAACACTGAAGCTTTCTTT. Amino acid sequence: CASRWGLMNTEAFF.

This clone was seen a single time. The CDR3 spells CASSPHQRFGYGYTF. CDR3 sequence (DNA): TGTGCCAGCAGCCCTCATCAACGGTTTGGCTATGGCTACACCTTC. The rearrangement uses TRBV21-1 and TRBJ1-2. TRBV21-1 is shown as a pseudogene. The CDR3 has 15 residues.

This clone came up once. The chain carries TRBV4-3 and TRBJ2-1; D unresolved. This CDR3 is 14 amino acids long. Trimming shortened V by 0 bases and J by 8 bases, and 11 bases separated the two germline ends. CDR1 and CDR2 from the germline V gene are LGHNA and YSLEER. The CDR3 DNA sequence: TGCGCCAGCAGCCAAGATATGGCTCAGGATGAGCAGTTCTTC. It codes for CASSQDMAQDEQFF.